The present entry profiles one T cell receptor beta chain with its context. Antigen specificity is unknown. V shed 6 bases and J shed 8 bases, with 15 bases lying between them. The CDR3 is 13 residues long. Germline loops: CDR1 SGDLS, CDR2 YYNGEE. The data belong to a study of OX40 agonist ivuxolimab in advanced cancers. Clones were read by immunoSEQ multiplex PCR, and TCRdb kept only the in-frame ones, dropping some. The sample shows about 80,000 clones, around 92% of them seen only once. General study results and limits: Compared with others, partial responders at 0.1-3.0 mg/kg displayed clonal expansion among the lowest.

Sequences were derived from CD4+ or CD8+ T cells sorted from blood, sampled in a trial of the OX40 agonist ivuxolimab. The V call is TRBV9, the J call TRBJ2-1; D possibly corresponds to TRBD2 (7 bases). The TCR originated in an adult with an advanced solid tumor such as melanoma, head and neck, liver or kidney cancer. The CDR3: CASTKGGRDEQFF. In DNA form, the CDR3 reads TGTGCCAGCACCAAAGGGGGGAGGGATGAGCAGTTCTTC.